The TCR beta chain under discussion was sequenced for a study of naive and memory T cell subsets. General observations from the study: TCR transcript changes with activation or differentiation may affect this RNA method. Both skin biopsy types reportedly yielded TCRs, tuberculin sites far more.

Four PCR rounds used nested alpha and beta constant region primers plus the SP2 primer. TCRdb re-called the UMI-ligation and nested PCR reads with MiXCR, one entry per CDR3 protein. This table has around 37,000 distinct CDR3 sequences, 11% appearing once. The treatment is: skin biopsy from PPD injection site in Mantoux-positive individual. An oligonucleotide containing a UMI was ligated to the 3' end of TCR cDNA. Skin biopsies came from PPD injection sites in Mantoux-positive individuals. Input was about 1 to 1,100 ng of DNase-treated total RNA without cell sorting. This CDR3 spans 16 amino acids. J gave up 2 bases and V 3 bases, and 5 bases lay outside the gene matches. Germline V lookup: CDR1 LNHDA, CDR2 SQIVND (reference sequence). As to this clonotype: Its antigen is as yet unknown.

Here the sequenced sample was skin, taken from a tuberculin skin test site. The receptor comes from an adult in good health. The rearrangement uses TRBV19 and TRBJ1-5; 9 bases agree with TRBD1. The CDR3 DNA sequence: TGTGCCAGTAGTATGACGGGACAGGGACGCAATCAGCCCCAGCATTTT. Translated: CASSMTGQGRNQPQHF.